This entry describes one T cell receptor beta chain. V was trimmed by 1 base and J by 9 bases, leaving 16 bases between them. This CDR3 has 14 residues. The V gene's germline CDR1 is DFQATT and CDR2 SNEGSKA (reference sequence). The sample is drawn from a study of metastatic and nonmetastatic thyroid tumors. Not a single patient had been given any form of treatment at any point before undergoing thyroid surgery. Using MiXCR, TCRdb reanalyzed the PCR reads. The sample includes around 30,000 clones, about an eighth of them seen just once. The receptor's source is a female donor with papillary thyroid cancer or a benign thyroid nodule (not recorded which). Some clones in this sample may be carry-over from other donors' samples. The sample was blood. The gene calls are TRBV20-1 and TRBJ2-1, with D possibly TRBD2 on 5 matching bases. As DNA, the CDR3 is TGCAGTGCTAGAGGCCCCGCGCGGGTCATTGAGCAGTTCTTC. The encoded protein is CSARGPARVIEQFF.